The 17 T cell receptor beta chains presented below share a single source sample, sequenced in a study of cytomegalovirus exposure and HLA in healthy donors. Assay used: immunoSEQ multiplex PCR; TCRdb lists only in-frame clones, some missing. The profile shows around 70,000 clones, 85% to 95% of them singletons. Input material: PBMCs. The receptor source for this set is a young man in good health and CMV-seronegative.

CDR3 bases: TGTGCCAGTACCCGGACCCTCGCGGGGGAGACCCAGTACTTC. It encodes CASTRTLAGETQYF. The J gene is TRBJ2-5, the V gene TRBV28; maybe TRBD2 (6 bases). Germline V lookup: CDR1 MDHEN, CDR2 SYDVKM. V lost 9 bases and J 5 bases, leaving 19 bases between the germline ends. The CDR3 runs 14 residues.

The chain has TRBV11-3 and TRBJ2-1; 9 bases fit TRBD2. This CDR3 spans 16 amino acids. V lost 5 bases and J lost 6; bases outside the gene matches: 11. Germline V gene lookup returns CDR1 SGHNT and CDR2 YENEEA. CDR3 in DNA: TGTGCCAGCAGCATCGACTCCGGGACTAGCCTCAATGAGCAGTTCTTC. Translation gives CASSIDSGTSLNEQFF.

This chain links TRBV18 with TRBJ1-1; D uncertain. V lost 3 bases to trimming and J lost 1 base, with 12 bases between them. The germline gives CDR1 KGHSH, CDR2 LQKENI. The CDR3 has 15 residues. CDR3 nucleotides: TGTGCCAGCTCACCGCGGGATTTTACGAACACTGAAGCTTTCTTT. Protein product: CASSPRDFTNTEAFF.

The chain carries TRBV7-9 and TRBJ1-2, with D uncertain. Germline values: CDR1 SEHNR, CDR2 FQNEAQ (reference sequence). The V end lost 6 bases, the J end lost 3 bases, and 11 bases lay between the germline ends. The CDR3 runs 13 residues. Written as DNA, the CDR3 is TGTGCCAGCAGTCCTCCCCAGGACTATGGCTACACCTTC. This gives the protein CASSPPQDYGYTF.

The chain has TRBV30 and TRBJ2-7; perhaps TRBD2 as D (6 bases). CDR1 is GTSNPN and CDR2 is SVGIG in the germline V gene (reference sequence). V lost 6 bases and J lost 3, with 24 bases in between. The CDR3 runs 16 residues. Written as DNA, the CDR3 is TGTGCCTGCCAATGGGAGGACTTCGGGGTGAGCTACGAGCAGTACTTC. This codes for CACQWEDFGVSYEQYF.

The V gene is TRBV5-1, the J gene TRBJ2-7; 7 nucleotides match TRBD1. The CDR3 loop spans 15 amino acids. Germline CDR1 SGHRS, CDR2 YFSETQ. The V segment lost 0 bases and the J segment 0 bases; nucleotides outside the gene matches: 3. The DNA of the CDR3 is TGCGCCAGCAGCTTGGAGACAGGGAGCTCCTACGAGCAGTACTTC. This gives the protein CASSLETGSSYEQYF.

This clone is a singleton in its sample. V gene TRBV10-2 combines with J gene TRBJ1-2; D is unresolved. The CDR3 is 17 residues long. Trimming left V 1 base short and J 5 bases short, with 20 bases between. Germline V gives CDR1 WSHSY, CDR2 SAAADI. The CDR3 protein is CASSELTLNRQTYGYTF. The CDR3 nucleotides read TGCGCCAGCAGTGAGTTAACGCTTAACAGACAAACTTATGGCTACACCTTC.

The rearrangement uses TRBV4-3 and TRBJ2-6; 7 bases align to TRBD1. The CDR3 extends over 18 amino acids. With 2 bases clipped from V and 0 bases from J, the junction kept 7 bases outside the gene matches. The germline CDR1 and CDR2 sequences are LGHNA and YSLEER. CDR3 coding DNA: TGCGCCAGCAGCCAACGGGACAGATCAATCTCTGGGGCCAACGTCCTGACTTTC. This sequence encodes CASSQRDRSISGANVLTF.

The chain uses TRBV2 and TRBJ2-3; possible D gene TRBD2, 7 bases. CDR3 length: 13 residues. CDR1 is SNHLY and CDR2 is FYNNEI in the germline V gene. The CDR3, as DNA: TGTGGTTCGAAGGGGGGGCCCGGGGATACGCAGTATTTT. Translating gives CGSKGGPGDTQYF.

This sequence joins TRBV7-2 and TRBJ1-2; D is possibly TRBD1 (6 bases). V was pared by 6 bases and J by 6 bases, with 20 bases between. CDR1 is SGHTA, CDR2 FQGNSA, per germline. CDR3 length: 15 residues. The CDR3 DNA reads TGTGCCAGCAGTCCTATTGTGGGACACAAGGATGGCTACACCTTC. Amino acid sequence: CASSPIVGHKDGYTF.

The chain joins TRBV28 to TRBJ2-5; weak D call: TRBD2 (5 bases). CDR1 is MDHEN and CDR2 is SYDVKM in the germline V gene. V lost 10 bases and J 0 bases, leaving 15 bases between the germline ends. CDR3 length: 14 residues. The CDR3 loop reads CATARRVYQETQYF. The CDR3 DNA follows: TGTGCCACCGCCCGGCGGGTGTACCAAGAGACCCAGTACTTC.

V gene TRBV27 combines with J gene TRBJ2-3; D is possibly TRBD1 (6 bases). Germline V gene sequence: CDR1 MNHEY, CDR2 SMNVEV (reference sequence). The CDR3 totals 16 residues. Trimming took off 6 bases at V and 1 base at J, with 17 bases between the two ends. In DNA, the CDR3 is TGTGCCAGCAGCCCGTTGGGGGCGTCGGGCACAGATACGCAGTATTTT. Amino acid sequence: CASSPLGASGTDTQYF.

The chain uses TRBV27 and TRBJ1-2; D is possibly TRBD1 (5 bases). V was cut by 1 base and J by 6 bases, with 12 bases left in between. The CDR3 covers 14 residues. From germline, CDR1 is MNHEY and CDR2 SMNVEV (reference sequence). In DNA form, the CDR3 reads TGTGCCAGCAGTTTATTGGGTAGGGGCGATGGCTACACCTTC. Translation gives CASSLLGRGDGYTF.

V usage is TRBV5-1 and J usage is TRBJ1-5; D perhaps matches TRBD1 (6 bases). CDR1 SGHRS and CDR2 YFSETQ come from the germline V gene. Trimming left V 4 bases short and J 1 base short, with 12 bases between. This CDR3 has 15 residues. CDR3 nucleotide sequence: TGCGCCAGCAGCCCGGGGGGGGCAAGCAATCAGCCCCAGCATTTT. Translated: CASSPGGASNQPQHF.

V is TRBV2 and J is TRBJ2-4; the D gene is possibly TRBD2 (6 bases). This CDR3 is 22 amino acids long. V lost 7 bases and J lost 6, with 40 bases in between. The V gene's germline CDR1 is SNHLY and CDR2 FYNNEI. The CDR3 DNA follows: TGTGCCAGCACCCCTACAGGACTATTACCCGAGCCAAGCTTAGGGGACCTAAACATTCAGTACTTC. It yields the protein CASTPTGLLPEPSLGDLNIQYF.

The CDR3 sequence: CASSERRAGSNTGELFF. As DNA, the CDR3 is TGTGCCAGCAGTGAACGGAGGGCAGGCTCGAACACCGGGGAGCTGTTTTTT. The chain employs TRBV25-1 and TRBJ2-2; maybe TRBD2 (6 bases). Germline assignment: CDR1 MGHDK and CDR2 SYGVNS. The CDR3 runs 17 residues. V lost 2 bases and J lost 0, with 13 bases in between.

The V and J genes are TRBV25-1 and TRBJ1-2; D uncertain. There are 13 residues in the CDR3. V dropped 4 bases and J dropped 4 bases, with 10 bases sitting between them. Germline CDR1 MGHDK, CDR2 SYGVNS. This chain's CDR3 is CASSVGLSYGYTF. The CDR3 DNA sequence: TGTGCCAGCAGTGTGGGCCTTTCCTATGGCTACACCTTC.